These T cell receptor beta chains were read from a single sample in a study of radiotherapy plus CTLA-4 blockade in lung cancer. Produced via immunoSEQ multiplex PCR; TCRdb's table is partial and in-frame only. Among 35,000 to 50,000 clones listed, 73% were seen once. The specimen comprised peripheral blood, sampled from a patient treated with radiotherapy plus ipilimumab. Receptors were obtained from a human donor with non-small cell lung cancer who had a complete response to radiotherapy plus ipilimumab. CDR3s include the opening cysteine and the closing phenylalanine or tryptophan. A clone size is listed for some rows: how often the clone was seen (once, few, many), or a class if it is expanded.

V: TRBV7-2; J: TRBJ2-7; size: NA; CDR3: CASSLAGGSTYEQYF
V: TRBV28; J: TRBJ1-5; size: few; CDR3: CASSLAQSNQPQHF
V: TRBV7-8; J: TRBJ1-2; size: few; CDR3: CASRGDTHGYTF
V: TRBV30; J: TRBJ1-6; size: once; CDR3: CAWSWEGENNSPLHF
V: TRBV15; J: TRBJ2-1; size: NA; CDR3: CATIPAGKLYNEQFF
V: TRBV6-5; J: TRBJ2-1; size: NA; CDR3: CASSYEGGRFNEQFF
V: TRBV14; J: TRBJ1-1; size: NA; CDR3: CASSHPFRYGGSMNTEAFF
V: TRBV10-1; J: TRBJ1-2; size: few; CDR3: CASSESKQSYGYTF
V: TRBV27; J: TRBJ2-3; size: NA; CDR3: CASSADLEATQYF
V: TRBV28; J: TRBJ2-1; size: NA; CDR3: CASSYTTDSYNEQFF
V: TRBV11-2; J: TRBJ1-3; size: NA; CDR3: CASTQLLGPSGNTIYF
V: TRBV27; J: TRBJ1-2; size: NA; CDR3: CASSSNPGTGGRGYTF
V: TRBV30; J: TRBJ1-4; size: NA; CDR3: CAWSGQRLREKLFF
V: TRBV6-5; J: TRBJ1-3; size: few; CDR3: CASSLDMSGNTIYF
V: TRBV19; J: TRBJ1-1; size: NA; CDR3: CASSIDATSSILVF
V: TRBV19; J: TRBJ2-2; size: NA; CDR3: CASSIRGSGELFF
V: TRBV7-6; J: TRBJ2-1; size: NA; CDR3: CASSLVLGGNEQFF
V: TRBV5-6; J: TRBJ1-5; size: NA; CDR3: CASSSDRVGQPQHF
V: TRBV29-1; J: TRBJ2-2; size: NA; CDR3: CSVRLAGGTGELFF
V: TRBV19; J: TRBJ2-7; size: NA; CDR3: CAASPGGRYEQYF
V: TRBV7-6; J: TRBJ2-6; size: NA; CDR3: CASSFLTPTGLSSGANVLTF
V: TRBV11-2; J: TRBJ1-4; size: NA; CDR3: CASSPSPRDVWATNEKLFF
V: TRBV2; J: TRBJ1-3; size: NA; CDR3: CASTGHADRTSSGNTIYF
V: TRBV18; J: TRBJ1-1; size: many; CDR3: CASSSGQGLNTEAFF
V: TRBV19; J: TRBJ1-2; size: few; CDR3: CASSIGFRGLLRYTF
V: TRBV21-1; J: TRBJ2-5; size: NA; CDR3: CASSKGGAGGPICSGETQYF
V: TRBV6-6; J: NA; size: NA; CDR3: CASSYPETGVGYEQYF
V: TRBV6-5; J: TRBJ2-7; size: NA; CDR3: CASRYGIRTYEQYF
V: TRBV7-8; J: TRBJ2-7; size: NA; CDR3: CASSGLREQYF
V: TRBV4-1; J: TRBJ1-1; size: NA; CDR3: CASSQDPGVNTEAFF
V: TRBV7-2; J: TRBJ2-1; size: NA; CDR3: CASSLAGLAGYNEQFF
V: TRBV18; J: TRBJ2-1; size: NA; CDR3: CASSPPGYEQFF
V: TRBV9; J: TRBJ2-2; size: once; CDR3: CASSVVASGRTGELFF
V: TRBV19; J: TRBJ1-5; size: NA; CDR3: CASSPPGQSDQPQHF
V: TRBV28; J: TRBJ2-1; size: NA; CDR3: CASSSLLADEQFF
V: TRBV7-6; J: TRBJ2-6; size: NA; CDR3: CASSTGSGANVLTF